The text below deals with one TCR beta chain. Its antigen is currently not known. No clone much larger than this one lies a single base away; base qualities are absent. There are 15 amino acids in the CDR3, from cysteine to phenylalanine inclusive. Just CDR3 DNA is preserved here, 45 bases in frame from base 1. The CDR1 and CDR2 encoded by the germline V gene are MNHEY and SVGAGI. Between the V and J ends, shortened by 11 bases and 8 bases respectively, the junction contains 27 bases. This entry is derived from a study of cytomegalovirus exposure and HLA in healthy donors (dated 2017 in TCRdb). Regarding the study in general: An earlier analysis of about 560 of the donors reported 250 to 300 Gb of sequence data and around 120 million unique TCR beta sequences obtained from about 170 million T cells. An early release that covered some 640 HLA-typed donors contained 300 to 350 gigabases of sequencing data and 65 million to 100 million unique TCR sequences. Of the 300 to 500 genotyped donors, 65% to 90% were placed in the genetic ancestry cluster associated with self-reported Caucasian donors. The aim of the study was to test whether cataloging public T cell receptors could identify signatures of past pathogen exposure. The study used immunosequencing to profile the T cell repertoires of several hundred subjects and linked those repertoires to cytomegalovirus serostatus. Along with the roughly 710-subject first cohort, a separate validation cohort of over 90 different subjects was used. To predict cytomegalovirus infection status, the study combined high-throughput TCR immunosequencing, statistical association of individual TCRs with disease status, and machine learning. To study patterns of TCR occurrence, a later analysis re-analyzed previously published TCR beta repertoires from 666 donors and added high-resolution HLA genotyping. Rather than drawing on any new phenotypic data, the later analysis identified candidate immune exposures from TCR beta sequences and the way those sequences occurred across donors. To decide whether each TCR beta V gene segment behaved as functional or pseudogenic, an earlier analysis of some 600 of the donors relied on high-throughput TCR beta sequencing. Donor age, sex, ethnicity and CMV serostatus were collected together with the repertoire data. In a later genetic analysis, genome-wide SNP genotypes for about three fifths of the roughly 670 donors were used, and that subset was treated as a discovery cohort. All discovery cohort repertoires had been generated on a single sequencing platform. HLA typing covered class I and class II loci at four-digit resolution. Typing coverage differed by locus: A, B, C, DRB1 and DQB1 were typed in about 620-640 donors, DQA1 in roughly 500, DPA1 in around 600, and DPB1 in 472. Because of strong linkage in the cohort, roughly five DR-DQ haplotypes were treated as single units for association and clustering. Among a few hundred genotyped donors of the cohort, an average of approximately 240,000 unique TCR beta nucleotide sequences were sequenced per donor, 15% to 20% of them non-productive.

The cohort was made up of approximately 700 healthy bone marrow donors. At the time of sampling, all cohort members were nominally healthy, though unrecorded immune exposures were likely present. The donor was CMV seropositive and belonged to the group of about 290 seropositive cohort members. Every donor gave a peripheral blood sample, and the peripheral blood mononuclear cells from that sample were used for TCR beta sequencing. The Qiagen DNeasy Blood Extraction Kit was used to extract genomic DNA from the blood cell samples. Library preparation used the immunoSEQ multiplex PCR assay. For the multiplex PCR, a mixture combining 60 forward primers for TCR Vbeta segments and 13 reverse primers for TCR Jbeta segments was used. The CDR3 region of rearranged TCR beta genes was amplified from genomic DNA with a multiplex PCR assay. The Illumina HiSeq System was used to sequence the amplified TCR beta libraries as 87-base-pair reads. As for the original processing: In a later analysis, tens of millions of unique TCR beta chains were counted across the 500 to 850 repertoires, and around 10 million of these chains were shared by at least two donors. To remove PCR and sequencing errors, raw reads were error-corrected and collapsed into unique sequences using a nearest-neighbor algorithm that merged closely related sequences. Alignment of CDR3 sequences to IMGT reference sequences was used to assign V, D and J gene segments. Each retained sequence needed at least a six-nucleotide match to both a V gene segment and a J gene segment. A rearrangement counted as productive if the CDR3 had no stop codons and remained in frame with V and J, and every other rearrangement counted as non-productive. Following IMGT convention, CDR3 was defined as the stretch from the second conserved V-encoded cysteine up to the conserved J-encoded phenylalanine. The earlier analysis of 500 to 750 of the donors excluded any sequence lacking an unambiguous match to a single V gene segment. In an earlier analysis of about 590 of the donors, a V segment was called functional when productive rearrangements were above 56.7%, and segregating when the standard deviation between donors exceeded 5%. A statistical classification framework was developed to diagnose cytomegalovirus status using the catalog of TCR beta chain sequences. In a later analysis, V and J genes were assigned by comparing TCR nucleotide sequences against IMGT/GENE-DB human TR gene sequences. The TCRdist pipeline was used in a later analysis to assign CDR3 sequences and most-parsimonious VDJ recombination scenarios. In a later analysis, every TCR beta chain was defined by the combination of its CDR3 amino acid sequence and its V-gene family, and reads without a unique V-gene family were dropped. In a later analysis, 450 to 600 highly shared, low-generation-probability nucleotide sequences were removed to address suspected cross-contamination and a sequencing artifact. For each public chain, a later analysis derived a clonal expansion index from normalized ranks of inferred template counts within each repertoire. In a later analysis, generation probabilities were computed with a VDJ recombination model fitted to out-of-frame rearrangements, and the resulting probabilities were checked against IGoR. In a later analysis, hypergeometric tests were used to score TCR-TCR, TCR-HLA and TCR-CMV co-occurrence, with a repertoire-size bias correction applied to TCR pairs. To estimate false discovery rates, a later analysis permuted the HLA or CMV assignments 20 times. In a later analysis, co-occurring TCRs were grouped using DBSCAN, and TCRdist sequence similarity was added for clustering within HLA-allele-positive subsets. Repertoires with fewer than 30,000 or more than 120,000 public chains, plus five repertoires with anomalous nucleotide sharing, were excluded from co-occurrence clustering. TCRdb limited this immuneACCESS table to in-frame rearrangements with V and J called. A share of clones is missing; checked studies link under half to unresolved V genes, and the rest is unexplained. D and trimming were read from the DNA, whereas the V and J calls and clone size are those reported in that table. Present in this sample are more than 85,000 clones, 75% of which were seen just once. The ten largest clones represent around 14% of the sample.

Broader findings and caveats from the paper: In vitro tests confirmed that a few of the cytomegalovirus-associated TCR beta chains recognize cytomegalovirus antigens. Most TCR sequences were observed very rarely across donors, whereas some public TCRs were present in many individuals. Compared with equally common non-associated chains, HLA-associated TCR beta chains in a later analysis were more clonally expanded and had lower generation probabilities. A later analysis found that most CMV-associated TCR beta chains appeared HLA-restricted, with HLA associations seemingly driven largely by CMV exposure. Presence/absence analyses assumed roughly uniform sequencing depth across donors, an assumption that may not hold. According to a later genetic analysis, donors in an Asian-associated ancestry cluster had fewer N-insertions in productive TCRs than the approximately 700-donor mean. CMV serostatus was the only immune exposure information available for the cohort. A group of highly shared sequence variants was considered likely to be a technical artifact of the sequencing pipeline. The cohort was sequenced for TCR beta chains only, and without alpha or paired-chain data the features that could be detected were limited. Because counts were too low, roughly 17 rarely observed V segments, including chromosome 9 orphons, were left out of the earlier analysis of approximately 500 of the donors. Several of the top co-occurrence clusters appeared to be linked to parvovirus B19, influenza, CMV and Epstein-Barr virus, according to a later analysis. Because HLA typing was unavailable for some donors at each locus, only the typed subset was used in association tests. The classifier was reported to diagnose cytomegalovirus status with high specificity and sensitivity in both the original and validation cohorts. Some IMGT-functional V segments, including TRBV6-2 and TRBV6-3, could not be distinguished by the 87-base-pair reads and were therefore excluded. Assigning TCR associations to individual alleles was difficult when HLA alleles, especially DR and DQ, strongly co-occurred. A later genetic analysis associated a missense DCLRE1C variant with V-gene and J-gene trimming of TCR beta chains, and an independent cohort replicated the association. In an earlier analysis of 587 of the donors, most TCR beta V segments were observed in productive rearrangements about 87% or about 30% of the time, broadly matching IMGT annotations. Specific HLA alleles were associated with around 18,000 TCR beta sequences at a false discovery rate of 0.05 in a later analysis. Correlated functional status among segregating V segments might reflect linkage disequilibrium, but an unknown experimental factor could not be ruled out. According to a later analysis, TCR association rates differed among HLA loci, with DRB1 alleles showing the most associated TCRs and HLA-C alleles showing the fewest. A further reported finding was that TCR beta sequences accurately predicted the HLA-A and HLA-B alleles for most subjects in the first cohort. The authors suggested that the approach could potentially be extended to other disease states and immunological phenotypes. The study listed over 150 TCR beta chains as associated with cytomegalovirus.

The receptor's source is a male donor in good health and CMV-seropositive. The sample comprised PBMCs. This sequence uses TRBV6-5 and TRBJ1-2, with a tentative D gene TRBD1 over 6 matching bases. DNA sequence: TGTGCCGCGAAGCCGGGGGGCCTAGGACCAGGAGGCTACACCTTC. Protein translation: CAAKPGGLGPGGYTF.